The next 25 T cell receptor beta chains were all read from a single sample in a study of blood T cell repertoires in COVID-19. This table comes from immunoSEQ multiplex PCR, and its TCRdb copy is limited to in-frame clones, with some not included. The sample includes fewer than 60,000 clones, approximately 80% of them seen just once. The sample taken for sequencing was peripheral blood. These receptor sequences come from a man aged 25 to 40 with COVID-19, enrolled during active disease.

This chain uses TRBV19 with TRBJ2-7; 9 bases agree with TRBD1. V shed 2 bases, J shed 3 bases, and the junction held 5 bases outside the gene matches. From germline, CDR1 is LNHDA and CDR2 SQIVND (reference sequence). The CDR3 consists of 15 residues. The CDR3 region has the DNA TGTGCCAGTAGTATAAGCGGGACAGGGAACTACGAGCAGTACTTC. It yields the protein CASSISGTGNYEQYF.

V is TRBV6-2 or TRBV6-3 and J is TRBJ1-1; D gene ambiguous. Germline assignment: CDR1 MNHEY and CDR2 SVGEGT. V was pared by 6 bases and J by 1 base, with 9 bases between. This CDR3 contains 13 residues. In nucleotides, the CDR3 is TGTGCCAGCAGCTTAGGAGGGAACACTGAAGCTTTCTTT. This codes for CASSLGGNTEAFF.

The genes are TRBV5-4 and TRBJ2-3; possibly TRBD1 for D (6 bases). With 0 bases removed from V and 4 bases from J, the gap between germline ends came to 12 bases. Germline CDR1 SGHNT, CDR2 YYREEE (reference sequence). This CDR3 spans 15 amino acids. CDR3 DNA sequence: TGTGCCAGCAGCTTGGATACAGGGTGGGCAGATACGCAGTATTTT. This codes for CASSLDTGWADTQYF.

The chain has TRBV5-1 and TRBJ2-3; 7 bases line up with TRBD1. CDR3 size: 15 residues. V dropped 0 bases and J dropped 3; count of bases not matched to a gene: 4. Germline V gene sequence: CDR1 SGHRS, CDR2 YFSETQ. The DNA of the CDR3 is TGCGCCAGCAGCTTGGACAGGGGCGGGACAGATACGCAGTATTTT. It is translated as CASSLDRGGTDTQYF.

This clone has a handful of counts. J is TRBJ1-2 and V is TRBV3-1 (or the pseudogene TRBV3-2), with D unresolved. Germline V CDR1 and CDR2: LGHDT, YNNKEL (reference sequence). Trimming stripped 4 bases from V and 8 bases from J, with 17 bases between. The CDR3 totals 14 residues. The CDR3 region has the DNA TGTGCCAGCAGCCCCCGGCGGGGTTTTGGGGGCTACACCTTC. Translation gives CASSPRRGFGGYTF.

The chain combines TRBV6-5 with TRBJ2-1, with D maybe TRBD1 (6 bases). This CDR3 is built from 15 residues. The V end was cut by 4 bases, the J end by 4 bases, with 14 bases between. The germline V gene encodes CDR1 MNHEY and CDR2 SVGAGI. The CDR3 coding sequence is TGTGCCAGCAGTTCCAAGACAGGACATTACAATGAGCAGTTCTTC. This gives the protein CASSSKTGHYNEQFF.

The chain combines TRBV10-3 with TRBJ1-2; a possible D gene is TRBD1 (5 bases). V shed 6 bases and J shed 3 bases, with 14 bases lying between them. Looked up from germline, CDR1 is ENHRY and CDR2 is SYGVKD. The CDR3 has 14 residues. The CDR3 loop is CAIRPQGGHYGYTF. The CDR3 coding sequence is TGTGCCATCAGACCCCAGGGCGGCCACTATGGCTACACCTTC.

The chain joins TRBV7-9 to TRBJ2-1; D may be TRBD1 (5 bases). The CDR3 totals 12 residues. Germline assignment: CDR1 SEHNR and CDR2 FQNEAQ (reference sequence). Trimming pared 1 base from V and 10 bases from J, leaving 8 bases between. For the CDR3, the DNA is TGTGCCAGCAGCTTAGTGCAGGGCGAGCAGTTCTTC. This translates into CASSLVQGEQFF.

This sequence joins TRBV7-9 and TRBJ1-2; unclear D gene. Trimming took off 5 bases at V and 6 bases at J, with 16 bases between the two ends. The CDR3 sequence is 14 residues long. CDR1 is SEHNR, CDR2 FQNEAQ, per germline (reference sequence). CDR3 region: CASSPLGFLNGYTF. The CDR3 DNA follows: TGTGCCAGCAGCCCCCTCGGGTTTTTGAATGGCTACACCTTC. The variable domain in full, with the rest retrieved from reference TRBV7-9 and TRBJ1-2, is DTGVSQNPRHKITKRGQNVTFRCDPISEHNRLYWYRQTLGQGPEFLTYFQNEAQLEKSRLLSDRFSAERPKGSFSTLEIQRTEQGDSAMYLCASSPLGFLNGYTFGSGTRLTVV.

This clone was detected a few times. J is TRBJ2-5 and V is TRBV3-1 (or the pseudogene TRBV3-2); D possibly corresponds to TRBD2 (5 bases). The germline CDR1 and CDR2 sequences are LGHDT and YNNKEL (reference sequence). The CDR3 totals 16 residues. The V gene lost 1 base and the J gene lost 4 bases, with 16 bases spanning the gap. CDR3 DNA: TGTGCCAGCAGCCAAGTATCGGCCCCAGAGGGAGAGACCCAGTACTTC. Amino acids: CASSQVSAPEGETQYF.

V usage is TRBV27 and J usage is TRBJ1-1; weak D call: TRBD1 (6 bases). There are 16 residues in the CDR3. Per germline, CDR1 MNHEY and CDR2 SMNVEV (reference sequence). The germline V and J ends were trimmed by 6 bases and 0 bases, with 17 bases remaining between them. CDR3 sequence reads: CASRGNRQVMNTEAFF. The CDR3 bases are TGTGCCAGCAGGGGTAACCGACAGGTTATGAACACTGAAGCTTTCTTT.

The rearrangement joins TRBV19 to TRBJ1-2; TRBD1 agrees at 11 bases. Trimming at V came to 7 bases and at J to 5 bases, leaving 12 bases not matched to a gene. The CDR3 consists of 16 residues. Germline CDR1 and CDR2: LNHDA and SQIVND (reference sequence). CDR3 nucleotides: TGTGCCAGTACCTCCGGGACAGGGGGGAAAACTTATGGCTACACCTTC. Protein product: CASTSGTGGKTYGYTF.

The CDR3 loop is CASSPLGTASNQPQHF. The DNA for the CDR3 is TGTGCCAGCAGCCCCCTCGGGACAGCTAGCAATCAGCCCCAGCATTTT. The chain couples TRBV5-8 to TRBJ1-5; the match to TRBD1 covers 7 bases. Germline V CDR1 and CDR2: SGHTS, YDEGEE. The junction had 7 bases not matched to a gene; V was cut back by 4 bases and J by 0 bases. The CDR3 sequence is 16 residues long.

In this sample, this clone turned up once. The V gene is TRBV6-2 or TRBV6-3, the J gene TRBJ2-1; D possibly corresponds to TRBD1 (6 bases). Germline V gene data show CDR1 as MNHEY and CDR2 as SVGEGT. Trimming took off 5 bases at V and 8 bases at J, with 16 bases between the two ends. The CDR3 sequence is 14 residues long. The CDR3, as DNA: TGTGCCAGCAGTCGATCAACAGGGACGGATGAGCAGTTCTTC. Translated: CASSRSTGTDEQFF.

V is TRBV6-5 and J is TRBJ1-1; D gene ambiguous. CDR1 MNHEY and CDR2 SVGAGI come from the germline V gene. CDR3 length equals 14 residues. The V and J ends lost 2 bases and 4 bases respectively, with 11 bases between them. CDR3 region: CASSYAYSGTEAFF. Here the CDR3 DNA reads TGTGCCAGCAGTTACGCATACAGTGGCACTGAAGCTTTCTTT.

Concerning this clone itself: Sequence at one end of the junction differs from germline and may be a read error. This chain links TRBV7-7 with TRBJ2-7, with TRBD2 as a possible D gene (6 bases). The CDR3 extends over 15 amino acids. CDR1 is SSHAT, CDR2 FNYEAQ, per germline (reference sequence). The CDR3 here is CASSFGTASSYEQYF. CDR3 DNA: TGTGCTAGCAGCTTTGGGACTGCGAGCTCCTACGAGCAGTACTTC.

The chain carries TRBV9 and TRBJ2-7; 10 bases line up with TRBD2. This CDR3 is built from 15 residues. J was trimmed by 5 bases and V by 0 bases; bases with no gene match: 5. The germline gives CDR1 SGDLS, CDR2 YYNGEE. The CDR3, as DNA: TGTGCCAGCAGCGTAGGGCTAGCGGGAGCCCACGAGCAGTACTTC. It yields the protein CASSVGLAGAHEQYF.

J is TRBJ2-3 and V is TRBV5-1, with a weak D call TRBD2 (6 bases). The germline CDR1 and CDR2 sequences are SGHRS and YFSETQ. The length of the CDR3 is 17 residues. With 4 bases removed from V and 2 bases from J, the gap between germline ends came to 20 bases. CDR3: CASSRTPTGTYTDTQYF. DNA of the CDR3: TGCGCCAGCAGCCGCACCCCGACTGGGACTTACACAGATACGCAGTATTTT.

This clone was found once. The chain employs TRBV15 and TRBJ1-6, with 7 bases fitting TRBD1. The V gene's germline CDR1 is LNHNV and CDR2 YYDKDF (reference sequence). There are 14 residues in the CDR3. The ends lost 5 bases at V and 7 bases at J; junction bases unmatched: 5. CDR3 DNA: TGTGCCACCAGCCAAGACAGGGAGAATTCACCCCTCCACTTT. This encodes CATSQDRENSPLHF. Full variable domain (outside the CDR3, taken from reference TRBV15 and TRBJ1-6): DAMVIQNPRYQVTQFGKPVTLSCSQTLNHNVMYWYQQKSSQAPKLLFHYYDKDFNNEADTPDNFQSRRPNTSFCFLDIRSPGLGDTAMYLCATSQDRENSPLHFGNGTRLTVT.

This chain uses TRBV7-2 with TRBJ2-3; 12 bases align to TRBD2. With 5 bases clipped from V and 2 bases from J, the junction kept 5 bases outside the gene matches. This CDR3 region has 16 residues. Germline values: CDR1 SGHTA, CDR2 FQGNSA. The chain's CDR3 is CASSPRLAGATDTQYF. Here the CDR3 DNA reads TGTGCCAGCAGCCCTAGACTAGCGGGAGCCACAGATACGCAGTATTTT.

This clone appeared a single time. V is TRBV7-8 and J is TRBJ1-1; no definite D call. Germline lookup yields CDR1 SGHVS and CDR2 FQNEAQ. V was pared by 1 base and J by 7 bases, with 10 bases between. This CDR3 spans 13 amino acids. The CDR3 DNA reads TGTGCCAGCAGCTTAGTGGCGGCGGGTGAAGCTTTCTTT. It yields the protein CASSLVAAGEAFF.

The chain recombines TRBV5-4 with TRBJ2-5; D may be TRBD2 (6 bases). In germline, CDR1 is SGHNT, CDR2 YYREEE (reference sequence). V lost 0 bases to trimming and J lost 5 bases, with 14 bases between them. CDR3 size: 15 residues. CDR3 DNA sequence: TGTGCCAGCAGCTTGGTACTGTCAGGAGGGGAGACCCAGTACTTC. This encodes CASSLVLSGGETQYF.

The sample holds a few counts of this clone. V usage is TRBV19 and J usage is TRBJ1-2; D may be TRBD1 (5 bases). Trimming removed 5 bases from V and 10 bases from J, with 20 bases in between. Germline CDR1 LNHDA, CDR2 SQIVND (reference sequence). The CDR3 is 14 residues long. The CDR3: CASSLSIGASHYTF. The CDR3 nucleotides read TGTGCCAGTAGTCTGAGTATAGGGGCAAGCCACTACACCTTC.

J is TRBJ2-1 and V is TRBV6-2 or TRBV6-3, with 11 nucleotides matching TRBD2. CDR3 length: 20 amino acids. Looked up from germline, CDR1 is MNHEY and CDR2 is SVGEGT. V was clipped by 0 bases and J by 5 bases; unmatched bases: 15. The CDR3 protein is CASSYSPARALAGVHNEQFF. In DNA form, the CDR3 reads TGTGCCAGCAGTTACTCACCAGCCAGGGCACTAGCGGGAGTTCACAATGAGCAGTTCTTC.

The rearrangement uses TRBV19 and TRBJ1-6; D unresolved. This CDR3 has 19 residues. V was clipped by 5 bases and J by 0 bases, with 20 bases between them. Germline assignment: CDR1 LNHDA and CDR2 SQIVND (reference sequence). CDR3 nucleotide sequence: TGTGCCAGTAGTCGCACCGGCCAGGCTGCAAGCTCCTATAATTCACCCCTCCACTTT. Amino acid sequence: CASSRTGQAASSYNSPLHF.